This T cell receptor (beta chain) is from a study of blood T cell repertoires in COVID-19. Study-wide background: From the United States, Italy and Spain came samples of acute and convalescent COVID-19. Nucleic acid was either cDNA or gDNA, and it came from T cells, B-cell-depleted T cells, or PBMCs.

The CDR3 runs to 12 residues. The V segment lost 5 bases and the J segment 12 bases; nucleotides outside the gene matches: 4. The germline CDR1 and CDR2 sequences are MNHEY and SMNVEV (reference sequence). Authors' processing steps: Amplified reference gene primers provided the basis for estimating nucleated cell counts. Data came from immunoSEQ multiplex PCR; TCRdb stores just in-frame clones and leaves some out. V and J calls and clone size are given by that table; D and trimming were obtained from the DNA. The sample has roughly 140,000 clones, 65% to 90% seen once. Sample: peripheral blood. The receptor comes from a man between 65 and 79 years old with acute or convalescent COVID-19. V is TRBV27 and J is TRBJ1-6; 7 bases line up with TRBD1. CDR3 residues: CASSLQGGPLHF. In nucleotides, the CDR3 is TGTGCCAGCAGTCTCCAGGGGGGACCCCTCCACTTT.